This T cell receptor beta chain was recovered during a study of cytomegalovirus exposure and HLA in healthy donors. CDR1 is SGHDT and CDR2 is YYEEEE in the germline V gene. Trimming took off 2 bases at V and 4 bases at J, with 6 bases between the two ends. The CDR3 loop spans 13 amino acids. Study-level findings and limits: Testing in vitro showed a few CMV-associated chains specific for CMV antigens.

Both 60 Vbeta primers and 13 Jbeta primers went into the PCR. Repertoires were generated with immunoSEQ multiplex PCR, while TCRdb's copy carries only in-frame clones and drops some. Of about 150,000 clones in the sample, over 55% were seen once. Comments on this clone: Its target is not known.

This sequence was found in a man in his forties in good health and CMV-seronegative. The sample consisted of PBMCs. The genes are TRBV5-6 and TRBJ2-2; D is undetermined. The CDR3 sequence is CASSFISTGELFF. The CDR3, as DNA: TGTGCCAGCAGCTTTATATCCACCGGGGAGCTGTTTTTT.